Sequencing of this TCR beta chain was carried out in a study of T cell responses to AZD1222 COVID-19 vaccine. Points from the study as a whole: Females made up more of the donors, who were largely white British, and clonal diversity may have come out too low. Researchers took repertoire samples only after the peak T cell response had come.

Analyses pooled second doses at about 4 or about 12 weeks. The CDR3 sequence is 14 residues long. V was trimmed by 4 bases and J by 0 bases, leaving 7 bases between them. Germline CDR1 reads SGHRS; CDR2 reads YFSETQ. TCRdb's table, derived via immunoSEQ multiplex PCR, lists solely in-frame clones and lacks some. Of 100,000 to 150,000 clones in the sample, roughly 93% are singletons; the top ten hold under 1.2%. In regard to this clone: What it binds is not known.

The chain recombines TRBV5-1 with TRBJ1-4; the D is unclear. This sequence was found in an adult who received the AZD1222 COVID-19 vaccine. The input for sequencing was peripheral blood, taken 28 days after the second AZD1222 dose. The CDR3 region has the DNA TGCGCCAGCAGCCCGGGTACAACTAATGAAAAACTGTTTTTT. Amino acids: CASSPGTTNEKLFF.